The subject of this entry is one T cell receptor beta chain. With 60 Vbeta and 13 Jbeta primers, the PCR was carried out. TCRdb keeps only in-frame clones here, not all; method: immunoSEQ multiplex PCR. This table has around 140,000 clones, roughly 80% appearing once. The source of the sample is a study of cytomegalovirus exposure and HLA in healthy donors. V was cut by 2 bases and J by 1 base, with 14 bases left in between. The CDR3 consists of 16 residues. Germline CDR1 and CDR2: SGHAT and FQNNGV. The sequenced sample was PBMCs. The V call is TRBV11-2, the J call TRBJ1-1; TRBD1 might be the D (6 bases). This receptor was taken from a man in his forties in good health and CMV-seropositive. CDR3 DNA: TGTGCCAGCAGCTTATTAGGACAGACCAAGAACACTGAAGCTTTCTTT. It translates to CASSLLGQTKNTEAFF.